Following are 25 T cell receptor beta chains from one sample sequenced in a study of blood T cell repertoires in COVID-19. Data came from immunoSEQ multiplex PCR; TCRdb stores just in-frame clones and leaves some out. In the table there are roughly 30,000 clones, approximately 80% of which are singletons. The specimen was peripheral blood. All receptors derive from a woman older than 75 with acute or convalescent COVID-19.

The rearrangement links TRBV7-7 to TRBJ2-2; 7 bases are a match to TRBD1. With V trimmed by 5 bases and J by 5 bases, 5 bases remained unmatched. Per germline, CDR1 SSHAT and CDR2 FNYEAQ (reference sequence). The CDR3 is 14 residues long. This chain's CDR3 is CASSQLQGTGELFF. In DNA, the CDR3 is TGTGCCAGCAGCCAATTACAGGGGACCGGGGAGCTGTTTTTT.

DNA for the CDR3: TGTGCCAGCAGCAACGAACGGGGGGTTGGCGAGCAGTACTTC. This gives the protein CASSNERGVGEQYF. The chain has TRBV21-1 and TRBJ2-7; TRBD2 is taken as the D call from the table, unchecked against the DNA. TRBV21-1 is deemed a pseudogene. The CDR3 length is 14 residues.

CDR3 nucleotide sequence: TGCGCCAGCAGCTTGGTAGGACAGGCTGGAAACACCATATATTTT. Protein: CASSLVGQAGNTIYF. V gene TRBV5-1 combines with J gene TRBJ1-3; 7 bases are a match to TRBD1. Trimming cost V 0 bases and J 2 bases; bases outside gene matches: 2. Looked up from germline, CDR1 is SGHRS and CDR2 is YFSETQ. The CDR3 runs 15 residues.

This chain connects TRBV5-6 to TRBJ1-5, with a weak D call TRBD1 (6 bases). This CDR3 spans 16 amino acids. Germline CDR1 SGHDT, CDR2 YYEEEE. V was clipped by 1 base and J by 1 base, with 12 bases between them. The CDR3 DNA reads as TGTGCCAGCAGCTTGAAAAACAGGGCAAGCAATCAGCCCCAGCATTTT. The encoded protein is CASSLKNRASNQPQHF.

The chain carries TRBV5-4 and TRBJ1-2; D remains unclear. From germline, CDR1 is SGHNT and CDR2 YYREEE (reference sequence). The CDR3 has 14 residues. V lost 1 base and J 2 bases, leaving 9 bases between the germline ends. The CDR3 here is CASSLNDGNYGYTF. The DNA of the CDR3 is TGTGCCAGCAGCTTGAACGACGGGAACTATGGCTACACCTTC.

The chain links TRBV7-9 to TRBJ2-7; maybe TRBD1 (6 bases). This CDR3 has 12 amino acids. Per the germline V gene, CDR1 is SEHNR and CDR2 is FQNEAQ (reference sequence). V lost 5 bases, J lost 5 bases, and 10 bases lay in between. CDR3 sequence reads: CASSQQGDEQYF. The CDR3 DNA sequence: TGTGCCAGCAGCCAACAGGGCGACGAGCAGTACTTC. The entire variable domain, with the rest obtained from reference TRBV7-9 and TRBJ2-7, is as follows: DTGVSQNPRHKITKRGQNVTFRCDPISEHNRLYWYRQTLGQGPEFLTYFQNEAQLEKSRLLSDRFSAERPKGSFSTLEIQRTEQGDSAMYLCASSQQGDEQYFGPGTRLTVT.

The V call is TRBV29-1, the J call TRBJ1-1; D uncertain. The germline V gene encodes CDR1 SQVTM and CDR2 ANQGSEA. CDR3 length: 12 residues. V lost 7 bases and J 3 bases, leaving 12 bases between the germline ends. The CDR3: CSGEFGYTEAFF. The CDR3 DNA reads TGCAGCGGAGAATTCGGTTACACTGAAGCTTTCTTT. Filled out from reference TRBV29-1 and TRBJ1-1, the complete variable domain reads SAVISQKPSRDICQRGTSLTIQCQVDSQVTMMFWYRQQPGQSLTLIATANQGSEATYESGFVIDKFPISRPNLTFSTLTVSNMSPEDSSIYLCSGEFGYTEAFFGQGTRLTVV.

The CDR3 region is CASLLVAGARGEQYF. The CDR3 nucleotides are TGTGCCAGCCTATTAGTGGCGGGGGCGAGGGGCGAGCAGTACTTC. The gene calls are TRBV7-2 and TRBJ2-7; tentatively, D is TRBD2 (7 bases). V lost 8 bases and J lost 6, with 23 bases in between. CDR1 is SGHTA and CDR2 is FQGNSA in the germline V gene. There are 15 residues in the CDR3.

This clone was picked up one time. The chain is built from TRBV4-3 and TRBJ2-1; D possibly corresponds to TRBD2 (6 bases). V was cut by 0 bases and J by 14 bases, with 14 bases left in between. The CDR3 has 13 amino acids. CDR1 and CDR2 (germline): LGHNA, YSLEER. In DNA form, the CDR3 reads TGCGCCAGCAGCCAAGATCTTCGAAGGGAGGAGTTCTTC. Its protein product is CASSQDLRREEFF.

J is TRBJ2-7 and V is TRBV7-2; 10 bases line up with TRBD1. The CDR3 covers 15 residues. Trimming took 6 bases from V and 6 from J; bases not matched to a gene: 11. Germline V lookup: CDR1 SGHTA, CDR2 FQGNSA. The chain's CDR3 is CASSFIGTGDIEQYF. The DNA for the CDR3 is TGTGCCAGCAGTTTTATCGGGACAGGGGATATCGAGCAGTACTTC.

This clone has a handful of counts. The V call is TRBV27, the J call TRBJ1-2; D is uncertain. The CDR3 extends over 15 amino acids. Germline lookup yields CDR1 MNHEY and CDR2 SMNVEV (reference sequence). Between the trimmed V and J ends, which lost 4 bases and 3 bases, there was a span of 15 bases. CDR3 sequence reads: CASSSTPVGYYGYTF. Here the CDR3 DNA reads TGTGCCAGCAGTTCCACCCCCGTCGGTTACTATGGCTACACCTTC.

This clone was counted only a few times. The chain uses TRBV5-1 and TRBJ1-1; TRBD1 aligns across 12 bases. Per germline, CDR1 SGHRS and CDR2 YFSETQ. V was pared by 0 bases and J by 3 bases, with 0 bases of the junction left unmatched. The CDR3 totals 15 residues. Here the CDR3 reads CASSLGDRGHTEAFF. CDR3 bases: TGCGCCAGCAGCTTGGGGGACAGGGGGCACACTGAAGCTTTCTTT.

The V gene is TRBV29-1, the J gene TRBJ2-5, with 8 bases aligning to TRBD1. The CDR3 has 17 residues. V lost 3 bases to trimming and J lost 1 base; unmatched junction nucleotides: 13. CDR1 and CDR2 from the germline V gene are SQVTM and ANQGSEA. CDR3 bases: TGCAGCGTTGAGAGGCAGGGGGCTTCTGGGTCCCAAGAGACCCAGTACTTC. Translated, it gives CSVERQGASGSQETQYF.

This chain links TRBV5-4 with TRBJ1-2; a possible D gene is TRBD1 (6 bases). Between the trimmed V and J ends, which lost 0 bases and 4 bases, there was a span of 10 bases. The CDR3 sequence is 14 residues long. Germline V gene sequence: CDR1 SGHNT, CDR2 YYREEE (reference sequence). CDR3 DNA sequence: TGTGCCAGCAGCTTGGGACAGGCGGCCTATGGCTACACCTTC. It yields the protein CASSLGQAAYGYTF.

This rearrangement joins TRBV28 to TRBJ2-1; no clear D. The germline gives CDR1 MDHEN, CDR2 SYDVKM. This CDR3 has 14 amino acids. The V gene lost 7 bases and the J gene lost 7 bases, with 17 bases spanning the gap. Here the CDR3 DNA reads TGTGCCAGCATTCCCGACCGCCGGCGGAATGAGCAGTTCTTC. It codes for CASIPDRRRNEQFF.

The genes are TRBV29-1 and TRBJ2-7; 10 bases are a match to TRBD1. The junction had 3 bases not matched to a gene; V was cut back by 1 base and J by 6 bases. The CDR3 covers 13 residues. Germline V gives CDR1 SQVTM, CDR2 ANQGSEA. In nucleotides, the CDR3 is TGCAGCGTTGAAGGGGGGACAGGGGTCGAGCAGTACTTC. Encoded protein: CSVEGGTGVEQYF.

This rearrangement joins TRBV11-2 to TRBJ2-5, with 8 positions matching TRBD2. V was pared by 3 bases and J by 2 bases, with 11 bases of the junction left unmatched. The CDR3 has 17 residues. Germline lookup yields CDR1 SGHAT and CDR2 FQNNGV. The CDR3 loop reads CASSLGAAGGRQETQYF. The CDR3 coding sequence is TGTGCCAGCAGCTTGGGGGCCGCGGGGGGCCGACAAGAGACCCAGTACTTC.

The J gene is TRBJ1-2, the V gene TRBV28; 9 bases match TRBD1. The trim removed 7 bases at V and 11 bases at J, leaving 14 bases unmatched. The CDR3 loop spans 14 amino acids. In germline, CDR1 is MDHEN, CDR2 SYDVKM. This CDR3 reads CASNRAGQGRSYTF. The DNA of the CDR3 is TGTGCCAGCAACCGGGCGGGACAGGGCCGTTCGTACACCTTC.

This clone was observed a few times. The CDR3: CASTRTGVGDQPQHF. The CDR3 DNA sequence: TGTGCCAGCACCCGGACAGGGGTGGGTGATCAGCCCCAGCATTTT. This chain uses TRBV28 with TRBJ1-5, with 9 bases matching TRBD1. J lost 5 bases, V lost 7 bases, and 9 bases had no gene match. The CDR3 is 15 residues long. Germline CDR1 MDHEN, CDR2 SYDVKM.

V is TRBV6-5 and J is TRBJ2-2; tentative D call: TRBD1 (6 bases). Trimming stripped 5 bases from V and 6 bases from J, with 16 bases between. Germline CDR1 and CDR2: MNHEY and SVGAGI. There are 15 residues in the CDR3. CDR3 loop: CASSTGIPAPGELFF. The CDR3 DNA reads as TGTGCCAGCAGTACAGGGATCCCCGCGCCCGGGGAGCTGTTTTTT.

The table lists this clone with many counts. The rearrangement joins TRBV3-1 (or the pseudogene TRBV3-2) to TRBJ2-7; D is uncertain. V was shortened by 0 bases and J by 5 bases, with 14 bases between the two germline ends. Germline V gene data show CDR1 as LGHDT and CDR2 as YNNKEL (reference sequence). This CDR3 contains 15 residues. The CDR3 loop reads CASSQEAGTAHEQYF. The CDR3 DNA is TGTGCCAGCAGCCAAGAGGCAGGTACCGCCCACGAGCAGTACTTC.

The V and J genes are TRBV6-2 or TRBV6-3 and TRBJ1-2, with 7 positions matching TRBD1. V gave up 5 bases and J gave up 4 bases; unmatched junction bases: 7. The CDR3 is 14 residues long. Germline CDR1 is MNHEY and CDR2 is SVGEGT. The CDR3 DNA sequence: TGTGCCAGCAGTCCGACAGGGAAGGCCTATGGCTACACCTTC. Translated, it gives CASSPTGKAYGYTF.

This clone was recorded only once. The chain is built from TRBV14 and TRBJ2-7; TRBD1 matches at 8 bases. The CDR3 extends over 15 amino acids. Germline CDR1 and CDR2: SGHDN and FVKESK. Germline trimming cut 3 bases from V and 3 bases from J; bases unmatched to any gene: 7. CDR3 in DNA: TGTGCCAGCAGCCAGGGGCGGGACAGGCTCTACGAGCAGTACTTC. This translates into CASSQGRDRLYEQYF.

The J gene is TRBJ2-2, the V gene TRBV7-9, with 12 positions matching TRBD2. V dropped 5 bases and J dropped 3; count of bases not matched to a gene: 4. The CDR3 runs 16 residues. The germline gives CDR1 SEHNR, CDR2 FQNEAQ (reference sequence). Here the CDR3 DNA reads TGTGCCAGCAGCGGGGGACTAGCGGGTTACACCGGGGAGCTGTTTTTT. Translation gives CASSGGLAGYTGELFF.

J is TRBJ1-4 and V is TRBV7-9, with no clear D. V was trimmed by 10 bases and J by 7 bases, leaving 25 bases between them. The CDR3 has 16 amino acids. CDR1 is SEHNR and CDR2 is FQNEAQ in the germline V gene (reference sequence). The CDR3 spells CAIQQLKEGFGEKLFF. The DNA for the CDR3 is TGTGCCATACAGCAGCTGAAGGAGGGTTTTGGTGAAAAACTGTTTTTT.